This T cell receptor beta chain came from a study of OX40 agonist ivuxolimab in advanced cancers. Study-level information: Ivuxolimab is an agonistic anti-OX40 (CD134) antibody, and patients were treated with it. Partial responses were achieved by three patients, one with hepatocellular carcinoma and two with cutaneous melanoma.

Sequencing was performed with immunoSEQ multiplex PCR; in TCRdb, only in-frame clones are kept and a portion is missing. The data hold about 22,000 clones, with almost 85% observed a single time. Trimming cost V 0 bases and J 0 bases, with 14 bases left between them. From germline, CDR1 is MGHRA and CDR2 YSYEKL. The CDR3 is 17 residues long. This sequence joins TRBV4-1 and TRBJ1-1; D is ambiguous. The specimen was CD4+ or CD8+ T cells sorted from blood, collected in a trial of the OX40 agonist ivuxolimab. This TCR derives from an adult with an advanced solid tumor such as melanoma, head and neck, liver or kidney cancer. Here the CDR3 DNA reads TGCGCCAGCAGCCAAGAGGAGGGCAGCTTCATGAACACTGAAGCTTTCTTT. As protein: CASSQEEGSFMNTEAFF.